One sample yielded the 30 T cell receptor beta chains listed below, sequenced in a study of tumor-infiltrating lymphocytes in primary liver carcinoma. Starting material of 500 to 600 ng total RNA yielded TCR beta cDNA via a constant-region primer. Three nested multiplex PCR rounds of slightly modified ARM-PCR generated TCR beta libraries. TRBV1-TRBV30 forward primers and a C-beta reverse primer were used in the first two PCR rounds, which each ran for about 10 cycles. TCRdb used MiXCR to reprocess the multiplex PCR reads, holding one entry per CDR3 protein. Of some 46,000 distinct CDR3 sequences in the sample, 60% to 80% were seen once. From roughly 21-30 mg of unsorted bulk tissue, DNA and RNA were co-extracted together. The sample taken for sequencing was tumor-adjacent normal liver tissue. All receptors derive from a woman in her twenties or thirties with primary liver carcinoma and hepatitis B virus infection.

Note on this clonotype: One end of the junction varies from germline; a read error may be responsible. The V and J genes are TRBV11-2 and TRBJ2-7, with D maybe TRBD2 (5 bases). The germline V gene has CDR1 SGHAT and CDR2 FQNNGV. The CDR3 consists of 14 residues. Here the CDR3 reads CARSFGEAAYEKYF. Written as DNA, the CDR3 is TGTGCCAGAAGCTTCGGGGAAGCTGCCTACGAGAAATACTTC.

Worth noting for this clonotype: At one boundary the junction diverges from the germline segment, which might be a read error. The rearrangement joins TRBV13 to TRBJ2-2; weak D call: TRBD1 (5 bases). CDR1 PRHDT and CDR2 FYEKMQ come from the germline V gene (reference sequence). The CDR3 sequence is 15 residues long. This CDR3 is CASSFQTANSGELFF. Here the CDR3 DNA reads TGCGCCAGCAGCTTCCAGACAGCGAACAGCGGGGAGCTGTTTTTT.

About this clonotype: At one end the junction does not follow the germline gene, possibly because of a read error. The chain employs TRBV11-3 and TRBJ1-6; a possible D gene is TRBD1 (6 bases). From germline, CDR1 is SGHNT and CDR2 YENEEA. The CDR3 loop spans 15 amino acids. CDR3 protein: CASGVPGAGNSLLHF. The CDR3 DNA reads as TGTGCGAGCGGCGTTCCGGGGGCTGGGAATTCACTCCTCCACTTT. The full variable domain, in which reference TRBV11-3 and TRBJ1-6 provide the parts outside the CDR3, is EAGVVQSPRYKIIEKKQPVAFWCNPISGHNTLYWYLQNLGQGPELLIRYENEEAVDDSQLPKDRFSAERLKGVDSTLKIQPAELGDSAVYLCASGVPGAGNSLLHFGNGTRLTVT.

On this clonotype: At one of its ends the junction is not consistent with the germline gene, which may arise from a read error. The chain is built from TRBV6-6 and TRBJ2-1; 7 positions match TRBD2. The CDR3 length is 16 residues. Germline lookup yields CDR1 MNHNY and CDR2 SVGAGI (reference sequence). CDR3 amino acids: CASSYTSAGTYIEQSF. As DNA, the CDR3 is TGTGCTAGCAGTTACACCTCAGCGGGGACTTACATTGAGCAGTCCTTC.

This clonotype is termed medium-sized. DNA for the CDR3: TGTGCCAGCAGCCAAGGGTACCTAGACTACGAGCAGTACTTC. Protein sequence: CASSQGYLDYEQYF. V is TRBV4-2 and J is TRBJ2-7; no clear D gene. Looked up from germline, CDR1 is LGHNA and CDR2 is YNFKEQ. With 1 base removed from V and 3 bases from J, the gap between germline ends came to 10 bases. The CDR3 spans 14 residues.

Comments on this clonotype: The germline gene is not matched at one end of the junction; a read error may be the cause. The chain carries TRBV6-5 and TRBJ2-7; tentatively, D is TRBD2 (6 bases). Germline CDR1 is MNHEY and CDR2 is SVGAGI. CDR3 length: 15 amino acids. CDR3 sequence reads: CASSRDSTDGYEQCF. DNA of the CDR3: TGTGCCAGCAGCCGGGACTCGACGGACGGTTACGAGCAGTGCTTC.

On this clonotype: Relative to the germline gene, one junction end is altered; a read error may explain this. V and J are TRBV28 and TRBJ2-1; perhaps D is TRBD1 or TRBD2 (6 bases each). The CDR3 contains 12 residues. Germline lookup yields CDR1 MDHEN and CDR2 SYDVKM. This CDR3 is CASCLLGGEQFF. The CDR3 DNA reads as TGTGCCAGCTGTTTACTGGGGGGCGAGCAGTTCTTC.

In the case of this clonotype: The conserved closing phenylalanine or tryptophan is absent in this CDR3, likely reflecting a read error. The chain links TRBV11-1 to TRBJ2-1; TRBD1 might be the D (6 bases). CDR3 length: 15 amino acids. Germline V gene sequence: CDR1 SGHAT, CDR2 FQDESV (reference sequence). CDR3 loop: CASSPGVGAHNEQFL. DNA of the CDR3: TGTGCCAGCAGCCCAGGGGTGGGGGCCCACAATGAACAGTTCTTA.

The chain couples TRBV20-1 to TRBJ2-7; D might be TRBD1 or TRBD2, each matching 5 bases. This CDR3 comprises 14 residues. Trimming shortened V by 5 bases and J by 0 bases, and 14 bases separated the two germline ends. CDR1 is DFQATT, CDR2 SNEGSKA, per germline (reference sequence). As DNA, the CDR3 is TGCAGTGCTGCCGGGACGGCGAGCTCCTACGAGCAGTACTTC. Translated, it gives CSAAGTASSYEQYF.

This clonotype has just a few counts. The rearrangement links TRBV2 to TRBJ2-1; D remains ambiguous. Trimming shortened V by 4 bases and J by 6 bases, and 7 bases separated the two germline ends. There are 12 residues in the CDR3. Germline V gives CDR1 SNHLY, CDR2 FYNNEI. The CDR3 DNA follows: TGTGCCAGCAGTGCGGATTCCAATGAGCAGTTCTTC. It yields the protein CASSADSNEQFF.

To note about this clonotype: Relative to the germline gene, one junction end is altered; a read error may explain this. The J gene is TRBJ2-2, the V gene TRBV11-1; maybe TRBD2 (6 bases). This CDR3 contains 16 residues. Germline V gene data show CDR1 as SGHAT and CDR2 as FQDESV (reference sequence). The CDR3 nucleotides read TGTGCCAGCAGTAGGGTTATGACGGGAGTGTCCGGGGAGCTCCTTTTT. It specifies CASSRVMTGVSGELLF.

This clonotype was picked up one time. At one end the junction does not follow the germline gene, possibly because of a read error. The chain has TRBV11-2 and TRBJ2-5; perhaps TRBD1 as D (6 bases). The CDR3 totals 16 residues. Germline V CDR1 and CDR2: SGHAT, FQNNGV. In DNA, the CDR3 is TGTGCCAGCAGCTTCAGGGTGGGGGCAGGGGAAGAGGCCCATTACTTC. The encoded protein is CASSFRVGAGEEAHYF.

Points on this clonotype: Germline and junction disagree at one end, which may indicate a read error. CDR3 sequence: CASSQDSGQGGDEQCF. CDR3 coding DNA: TGTGCCAGCAGCCAAGATTCGGGACAGGGGGGGGACGAGCAGTGTTTC. V usage is TRBV4-2 and J usage is TRBJ2-7; TRBD1 matches 11 bases. This CDR3 region has 16 residues. Germline V gene data show CDR1 as LGHNA and CDR2 as YNFKEQ.

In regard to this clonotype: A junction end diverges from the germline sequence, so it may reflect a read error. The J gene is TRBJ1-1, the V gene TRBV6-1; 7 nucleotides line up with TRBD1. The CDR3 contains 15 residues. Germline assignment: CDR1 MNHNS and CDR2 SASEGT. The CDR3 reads CASVFWTGMNTGAFF. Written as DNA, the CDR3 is TGTGCCAGCGTTTTTTGGACAGGTATGAACACTGGAGCTTTCTTT.

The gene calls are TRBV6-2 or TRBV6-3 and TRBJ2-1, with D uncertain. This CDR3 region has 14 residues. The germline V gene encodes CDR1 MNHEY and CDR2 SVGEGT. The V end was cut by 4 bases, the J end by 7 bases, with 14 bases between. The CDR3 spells CASSSGLQSNEQFF. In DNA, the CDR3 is TGTGCCAGCAGTTCCGGGCTACAGAGTAATGAGCAGTTCTTC.

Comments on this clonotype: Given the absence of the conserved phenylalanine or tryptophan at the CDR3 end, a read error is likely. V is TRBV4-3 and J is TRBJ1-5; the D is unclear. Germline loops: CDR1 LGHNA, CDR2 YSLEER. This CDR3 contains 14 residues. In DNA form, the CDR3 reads TGTACCAGCAGCCAAGATCCCAGCAATCAGCCCCAGCATATT. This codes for CTSSQDPSNQPQHI.

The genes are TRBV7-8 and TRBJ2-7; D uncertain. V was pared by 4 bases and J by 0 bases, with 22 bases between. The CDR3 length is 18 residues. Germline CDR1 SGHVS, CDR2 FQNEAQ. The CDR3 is CASSSCRGRTMNSYEQYF. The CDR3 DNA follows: TGTGCCAGCAGCTCGTGTCGCGGTCGTACTATGAACTCCTACGAGCAGTACTTC.

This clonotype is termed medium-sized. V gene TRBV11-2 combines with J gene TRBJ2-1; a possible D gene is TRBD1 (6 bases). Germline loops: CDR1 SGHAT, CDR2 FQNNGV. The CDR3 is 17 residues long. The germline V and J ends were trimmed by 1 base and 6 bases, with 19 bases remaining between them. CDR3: CASSLGWGPGWGNEQFF. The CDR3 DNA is TGTGCCAGCAGCTTAGGTTGGGGGCCAGGGTGGGGCAATGAGCAGTTCTTC.

The CDR3 DNA follows: TGTGCCAGCAGTATGGCTGGACCCGGGGGGCCTCAGCATTTT. The encoded protein is CASSMAGPGGPQHF. The V and J genes are TRBV5-6 and TRBJ1-5; D may be TRBD1 (6 bases). This CDR3 spans 14 amino acids. Germline V gene sequence: CDR1 SGHDT, CDR2 YYEEEE. Trimming took off 5 bases at V and 13 bases at J, with 22 bases between the two ends.

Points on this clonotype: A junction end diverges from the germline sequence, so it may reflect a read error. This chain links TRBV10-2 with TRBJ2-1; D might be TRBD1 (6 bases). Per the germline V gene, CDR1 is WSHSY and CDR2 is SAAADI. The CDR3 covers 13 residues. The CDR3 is CATSPRGPHEQFF. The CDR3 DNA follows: TGCGCCACCAGTCCCAGGGGACCGCATGAGCAGTTCTTC.

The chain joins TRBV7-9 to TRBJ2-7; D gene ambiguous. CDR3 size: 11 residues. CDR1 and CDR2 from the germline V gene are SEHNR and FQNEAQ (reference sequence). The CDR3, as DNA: TGTGCTATCAGCCTTTCCTACGAGCAGTACTTC. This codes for CAISLSYEQYF.

This CDR3 reads CASSPGTSRYDEQFF. The CDR3 DNA reads TGTGCCAGCAGCCCCGGGACTAGCAGGTACGATGAGCAGTTCTTC. This sequence joins TRBV6-2 or TRBV6-3 and TRBJ2-1; 9 bases are shared with TRBD2. V lost 6 bases, J lost 8 bases, and 11 bases stayed unmatched. Germline CDR1 is MNHEY and CDR2 is SVGEGT. The CDR3 has 15 residues.

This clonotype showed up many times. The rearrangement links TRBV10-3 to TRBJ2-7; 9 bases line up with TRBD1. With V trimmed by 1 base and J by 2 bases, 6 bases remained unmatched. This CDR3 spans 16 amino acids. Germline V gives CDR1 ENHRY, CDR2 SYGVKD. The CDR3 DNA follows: TGTGCCATCAGTGAGTGGACAGGGGACATGACCTACGAGCAGTACTTC. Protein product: CAISEWTGDMTYEQYF.

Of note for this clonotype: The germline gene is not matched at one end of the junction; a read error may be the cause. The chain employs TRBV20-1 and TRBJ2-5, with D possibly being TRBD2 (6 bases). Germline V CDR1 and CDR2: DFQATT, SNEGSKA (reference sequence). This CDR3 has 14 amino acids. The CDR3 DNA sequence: TGCAATGCTAGAGGTCGGGACTCAAAAGAGACCCAGTACTTC. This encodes CNARGRDSKETQYF.

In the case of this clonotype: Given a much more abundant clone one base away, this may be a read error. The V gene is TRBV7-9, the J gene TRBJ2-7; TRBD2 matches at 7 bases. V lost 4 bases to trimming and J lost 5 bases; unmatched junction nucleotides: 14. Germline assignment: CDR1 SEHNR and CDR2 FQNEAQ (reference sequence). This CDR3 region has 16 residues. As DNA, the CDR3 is TGTGCCAGCAGCTCCCCTCCGGGAGGTGGATCCAACGAGCAGTACTTC. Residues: CASSSPPGGGSNEQYF. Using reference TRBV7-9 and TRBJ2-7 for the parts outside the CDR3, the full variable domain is DTGVSQNPRHKITKRGQNVTFRCDPISEHNRLYWYRQTLGQGPEFLTYFQNEAQLEKSRLLSDRFSAERPKGSFSTLEIQRTEQGDSAMYLCASSSPPGGGSNEQYFGPGTRLTVT.

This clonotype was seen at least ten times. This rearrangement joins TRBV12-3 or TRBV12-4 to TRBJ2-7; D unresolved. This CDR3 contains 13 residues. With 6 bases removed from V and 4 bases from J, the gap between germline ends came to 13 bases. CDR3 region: CASSSPLWYEQYF. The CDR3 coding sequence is TGTGCCAGCAGCAGCCCCCTGTGGTACGAGCAGTACTTC.

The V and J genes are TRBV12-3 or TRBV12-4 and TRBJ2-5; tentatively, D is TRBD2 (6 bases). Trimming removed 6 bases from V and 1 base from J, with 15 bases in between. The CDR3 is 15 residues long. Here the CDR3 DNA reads TGTGCCAGCAGCACTTACTCCGGGAGCCAAGAGACCCAGTACTTC. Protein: CASSTYSGSQETQYF.

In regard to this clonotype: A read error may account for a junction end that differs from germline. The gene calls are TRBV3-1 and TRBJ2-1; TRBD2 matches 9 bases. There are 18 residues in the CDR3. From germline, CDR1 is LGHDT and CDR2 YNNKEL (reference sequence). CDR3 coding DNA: TGTGCCAGCAGCCAAGAGGTCCCATTAGCGGGAGCCTACAATGAGCGGTTCTTC. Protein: CASSQEVPLAGAYNERFF.

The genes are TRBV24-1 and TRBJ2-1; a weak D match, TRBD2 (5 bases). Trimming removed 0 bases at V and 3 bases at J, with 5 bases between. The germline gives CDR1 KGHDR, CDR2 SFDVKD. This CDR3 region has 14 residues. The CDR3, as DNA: TGTGCCACCAGTGATTTGCGGGACTACAATGAGCAGTTCTTC. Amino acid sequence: CATSDLRDYNEQFF.

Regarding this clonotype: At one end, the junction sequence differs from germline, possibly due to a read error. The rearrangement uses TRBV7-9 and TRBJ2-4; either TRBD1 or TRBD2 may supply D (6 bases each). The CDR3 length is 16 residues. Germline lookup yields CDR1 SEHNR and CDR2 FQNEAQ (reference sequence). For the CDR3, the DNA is TGTGCCAGCAGTCCCTTCTCGGGGGCGATCAAAAACACTCAGTACTTC. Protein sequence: CASSPFSGAIKNTQYF.